Listed here are 13 T cell receptor beta chains from one sample, sequenced in a study of T cell clonotyping in hematopoietic cell transplantation. The protocol was immunoSEQ multiplex PCR, while the TCRdb copy is restricted to in-frame clones and leaves out a portion. The repertoire has about 2,100 clones, 85% to 95% of them found once; the top ten carry around 4.5%. The sample was peripheral blood mononuclear cells. These TCRs come from a man aged 45-60 years in good health. Some clones in this sample may be carry-over from other donors' samples.

This sequence joins TRBV7-6 and TRBJ1-4; a possible D gene is TRBD1 (5 bases). CDR3 length: 16 amino acids. CDR1 is SGHVS and CDR2 is FNYEAQ in the germline V gene. Trimming took 5 bases from V and 0 from J, leaving 13 bases between them. The CDR3 bases are TGTGCCAGCAGCCCCCTTCAGGGTGCAACTAATGAAAAACTGTTTTTT. It encodes CASSPLQGATNEKLFF.

V and J are TRBV19 and TRBJ2-1, with 8 bases that match TRBD1. V shed 4 bases, J shed 2 bases, and the junction held 1 base outside the gene matches. Germline loops: CDR1 LNHDA, CDR2 SQIVND (reference sequence). The length of the CDR3 is 14 residues. The CDR3 region is CASSTTGAYNEQFF. The CDR3 DNA reads as TGTGCCAGTAGTACGACAGGGGCCTACAATGAGCAGTTCTTC.

This clone occurred once. The chain uses TRBV10-3 and TRBJ2-7, with 7 bases matching TRBD1. The germline CDR1 and CDR2 sequences are ENHRY and SYGVKD. The CDR3 is 11 residues long. V lost 4 bases and J lost 7; bases outside the gene matches: 1. In DNA, the CDR3 is TGTGCCATCAGTGTGGACAGGGAGCAGTACTTC. The encoded protein is CAISVDREQYF.

The chain is built from TRBV11-2 and TRBJ2-1; TRBD1 matches 7 bases. Germline V gives CDR1 SGHAT, CDR2 FQNNGV. This CDR3 is built from 14 residues. Trimming removed 3 bases from V and 6 bases from J; junction bases left unmatched: 5. Here the CDR3 reads CASSFSRDSNEQFF. The CDR3, as DNA: TGTGCCAGCAGCTTTAGCCGGGACAGCAATGAGCAGTTCTTC.

The J gene is TRBJ1-1, the V gene TRBV5-1, with D possibly matching TRBD1 (5 bases). Germline V gives CDR1 SGHRS, CDR2 YFSETQ. The V end lost 0 bases, the J end lost 5 bases, and 11 bases lay between the germline ends. The CDR3 runs to 14 residues. In nucleotides, the CDR3 is TGCGCCAGCAGCTTGGCCGGAGGGGAGACTGAAGCTTTCTTT. Translation: CASSLAGGETEAFF.

The J gene is TRBJ2-7, the V gene TRBV7-8; unclear D gene. V was trimmed by 8 bases and J by 2 bases, leaving 10 bases between them. Germline lookup yields CDR1 SGHVS and CDR2 FQNEAQ. The CDR3 is 12 residues long. CDR3 nucleotides: TGTGCCAGCCAACAAGGGACCTACGAGCAGTACTTC. Its translation is CASQQGTYEQYF.

This rearrangement joins TRBV6-1 to TRBJ2-1, with TRBD2 matching 12 bases. Trimming took 6 bases from V and 6 from J; bases not matched to a gene: 6. Germline values: CDR1 MNHNS, CDR2 SASEGT. The CDR3 contains 15 residues. The CDR3 DNA is TGTGCCAGCAGCCGGACTAGCGGGGATGGCAATGAGCAGTTCTTC. Its translation: CASSRTSGDGNEQFF.

The V gene is TRBV5-1, the J gene TRBJ2-7, with 11 bases identical to TRBD1. The CDR3 runs 16 residues. The V gene's germline CDR1 is SGHRS and CDR2 YFSETQ. V was clipped by 0 bases and J by 6 bases; unmatched bases: 8. The CDR3 spells CASSLAGDRGYSEQYF. CDR3 bases: TGCGCCAGCAGCTTGGCCGGGGACAGGGGGTACTCCGAGCAGTACTTC. The whole variable domain, remainder taken from reference TRBV5-1 and TRBJ2-7, is KAGVTQTPRYLIKTRGQQVTLSCSPISGHRSVSWYQQTPGQGLQFLFEYFSETQRNKGNFPGRFSGRQFSNSRSEMNVSTLELGDSALYLCASSLAGDRGYSEQYFGPGTRLTVT.

The chain links TRBV4-3 to TRBJ2-3; 8 positions match TRBD2. Trimming at V came to 1 base and at J to 0 bases, leaving 9 bases not matched to a gene. CDR3 length: 18 residues. Germline V gene lookup returns CDR1 LGHNA and CDR2 YSLEER. In nucleotides, the CDR3 is TGCGCCAGCAGCCAAGGCGGCGGGGGGCCAACTAGCACAGATACGCAGTATTTT. Translating gives CASSQGGGGPTSTDTQYF.

The rearrangement uses TRBV5-4 and TRBJ2-7; no clear D gene. Per germline, CDR1 SGHNT and CDR2 YYREEE (reference sequence). Trimming removed 2 bases from V and 7 bases from J, with 10 bases in between. The CDR3 has 12 amino acids. CDR3 DNA sequence: TGTGCCAGCAGCTTTACGGGTCAAGAGCAGTACTTC. Protein: CASSFTGQEQYF.

In this sample, this clone turned up once. V gene TRBV4-1 combines with J gene TRBJ2-7; a possible D gene is TRBD1 (6 bases). The CDR3 runs 13 residues. CDR1 and CDR2 from the germline V gene are MGHRA and YSYEKL. Trimming stripped 3 bases from V and 1 base from J, with 7 bases between. The CDR3 region is CASSHTGSYEQYF. DNA of the CDR3: TGCGCCAGCAGCCACACAGGGTCCTACGAGCAGTACTTC.

This chain connects TRBV4-2 to TRBJ1-3; weak D call: TRBD1 (5 bases). The CDR3 runs to 16 residues. CDR1 and CDR2 from the germline V gene are LGHNA and YNFKEQ. V dropped 0 bases and J dropped 0 bases, with 9 bases sitting between them. The CDR3 region has the DNA TGTGCCAGCAGCCAAGAAACCGGGACCTCTGGAAACACCATATATTTT. It codes for CASSQETGTSGNTIYF.

The chain recombines TRBV6-5 with TRBJ2-5; tentative D call: TRBD1 (5 bases). Germline assignment: CDR1 MNHEY and CDR2 SVGAGI. There are 13 residues in the CDR3. The V end was cut by 5 bases, the J end by 5 bases, with 12 bases between. The CDR3: CASSLQVLETQYF. The CDR3 DNA reads TGTGCCAGCAGTCTACAGGTCCTGGAGACCCAGTACTTC.